This T cell receptor (beta chain) comes out of a study of T cells in Graves' hyperthyroidism and ophthalmopathy. The wider study: Any treatment followed the collection of peripheral blood at initial diagnosis.

This clonotype was counted between two and nine times. What it binds is unknown. Broader study findings: Median prediction lead before ophthalmopathy onset was 5 to 7.5 months with the model.

The CDR3 is made up of 14 amino acids. V was pared by 6 bases and J by 7 bases, with 4 bases of the junction left unmatched. Germline loops: CDR1 MNHEY, CDR2 SVGEGT. Those patients with uncontrolled infection, other autoimmune disease, pregnancy or lactation were excluded. TCR beta CDR3 sequences were amplified from RNA transcripts. First-round RT-PCR of the TCR CDR3 relied on the HTBI primer set. One entry per CDR3 protein results from TCRdb running MiXCR on the multiplex PCR reads. This table holds around 600,000 distinct CDR3 sequences, approximately 14% found once. This rearrangement joins TRBV6-2 or TRBV6-3 to TRBJ1-6; 9 bases are a match to TRBD1. The sequence came from a woman aged 45-59 years with Graves' ophthalmopathy. Specimen: blood. The CDR3 DNA reads as TGTGCCAGCAGCCACAGGGGGCGGAATTCACCCCTCCACTTT. Protein sequence: CASSHRGRNSPLHF.